Sequencing of this TCR beta chain was carried out in a study of shared clonotypes between healthy human individuals. Study-wide background: The study used three CD4 naive, three CD4 memory, two CD8 naive and one CD8 memory plate per donor.

Details on this clone: The target antigen is unknown.

Study-level findings and limits: It was expected that sequencing depth would affect clonotype sharing among donors. Sample collection involved blood only; tissue repertoires are likely different.

Positively selected for CCR7, the CD45RO-negative cells used as naive CD8 cells excluded terminally differentiated effector memory CD45RA+ cells. Source study methods: Filtering differed, since immunoSEQ gave only junction sequences and no quality scores. Here immunoSEQ multiplex PCR was the method, and the copy in TCRdb shows in-frame clones only, minus some. Clone size and V and J calls were adopted from that table, with D and trimming inferred from the DNA. The sample lists about 610,000 clones, about 95% occurring once. In germline, CDR1 is LGHNA, CDR2 YNFKEQ. This CDR3 contains 17 residues. Unmatched junction bases numbered 5, after V lost 0 bases and J lost 1 base.

The sequencing input was naive CD8+ T cells sorted from blood. The sequence derives from a woman aged 30 to 39 in good health. The chain employs TRBV4-2 and TRBJ2-7; TRBD2 aligns across 11 bases. The DNA for the CDR3 is TGTGCCAGCAGCCAAGATCCACTAGCGGGAGAGTCCTACGAGCAGTACTTC. Translation gives CASSQDPLAGESYEQYF.